The clone carrying this T cell receptor beta chain has a handful of counts. The CDR3 spans 13 residues. Per germline, CDR1 KGHSH and CDR2 LQKENI. The ends were cut back, 4 bases at V and 8 bases at J, with 14 bases in the middle. The authors deemed Graves' hyperthyroidism stable absent ophthalmopathy progression within 18 months. Based on clinical symptoms, serum thyroxine and TRAb, thyroid ultrasound and orbital computed tomography, diagnoses were reached. From RNA transcripts, TCR beta CDR3 regions were amplified. With the HTBI primer set, the TCR CDR3 went through a first round of RT-PCR. A single record per CDR3 protein comes from TCRdb applying MiXCR to the multiplex PCR reads. The sample has over 650,000 distinct CDR3 sequences; around 17% are singletons. The source of the sample is a study of T cells in Graves' hyperthyroidism and ophthalmopathy.

V is TRBV18 and J is TRBJ1-1; D is undetermined. Sequenced input: blood. The origin of this receptor is a man younger than 35 with Graves' hyperthyroidism. The CDR3 loop reads CASSLRERPEAFF. CDR3 DNA: TGTGCCAGCTCACTTAGGGAGAGGCCCGAAGCTTTCTTT.